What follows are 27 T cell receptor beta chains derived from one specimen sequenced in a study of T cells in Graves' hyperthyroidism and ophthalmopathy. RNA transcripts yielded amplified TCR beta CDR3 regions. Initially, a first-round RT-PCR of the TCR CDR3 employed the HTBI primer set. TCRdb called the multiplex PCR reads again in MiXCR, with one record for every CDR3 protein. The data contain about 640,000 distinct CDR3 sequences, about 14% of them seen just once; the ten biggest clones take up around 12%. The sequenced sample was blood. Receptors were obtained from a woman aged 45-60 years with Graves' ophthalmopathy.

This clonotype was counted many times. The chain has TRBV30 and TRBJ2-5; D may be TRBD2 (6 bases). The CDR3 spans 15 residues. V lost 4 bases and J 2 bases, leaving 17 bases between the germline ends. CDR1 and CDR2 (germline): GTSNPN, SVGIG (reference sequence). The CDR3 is CAWTPGWGRQETQYF. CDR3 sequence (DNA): TGTGCCTGGACCCCGGGGTGGGGGAGGCAAGAGACCCAGTACTTC. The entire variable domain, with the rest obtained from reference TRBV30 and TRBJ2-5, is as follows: SQTIHQWPATLVQPVGSPLSLECTVEGTSNPNLYWYRQAAGRGLQLLFYSVGIGQISSEVPQNLSASRPQDRQFILSSKKLLLSDSGFYLCAWTPGWGRQETQYFGPGTRLLVL.

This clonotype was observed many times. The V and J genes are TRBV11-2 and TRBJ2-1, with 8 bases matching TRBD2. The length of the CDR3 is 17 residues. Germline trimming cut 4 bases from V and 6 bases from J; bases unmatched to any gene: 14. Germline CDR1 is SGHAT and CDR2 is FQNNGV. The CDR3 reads CASSSPKRGLETNEQFF. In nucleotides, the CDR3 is TGTGCCAGCAGCTCTCCTAAAAGGGGACTAGAGACCAATGAGCAGTTCTTC.

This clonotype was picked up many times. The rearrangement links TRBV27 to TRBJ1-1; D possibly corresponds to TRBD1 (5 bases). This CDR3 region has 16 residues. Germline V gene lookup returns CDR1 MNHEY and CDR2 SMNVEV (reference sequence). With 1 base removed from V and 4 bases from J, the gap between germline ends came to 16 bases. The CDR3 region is CASSLWSGRAGTEAFF. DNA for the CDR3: TGTGCCAGCAGTTTATGGTCCGGCAGGGCAGGCACTGAAGCTTTCTTT.

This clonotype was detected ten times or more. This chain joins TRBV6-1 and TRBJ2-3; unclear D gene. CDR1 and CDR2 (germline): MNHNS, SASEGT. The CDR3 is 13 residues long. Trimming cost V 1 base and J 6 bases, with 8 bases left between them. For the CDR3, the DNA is TGTGCCAGCAGTGAAGTTTACGGGGATACGCAGTATTTT. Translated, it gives CASSEVYGDTQYF.

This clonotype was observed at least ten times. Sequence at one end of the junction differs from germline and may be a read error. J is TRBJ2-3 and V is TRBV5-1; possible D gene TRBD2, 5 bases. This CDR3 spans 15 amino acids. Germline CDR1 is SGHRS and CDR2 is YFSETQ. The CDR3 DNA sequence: TGTGCCAGCAGCTTGGCGGGTGGGCGCACAGATACGCAGTATTTT. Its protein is CASSLAGGRTDTQYF. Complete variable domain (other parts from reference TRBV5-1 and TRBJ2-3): KAGVTQTPRYLIKTRGQQVTLSCSPISGHRSVSWYQQTPGQGLQFLFEYFSETQRNKGNFPGRFSGRQFSNSRSEMNVSTLELGDSALYLCASSLAGGRTDTQYFGPGTRLTVL.

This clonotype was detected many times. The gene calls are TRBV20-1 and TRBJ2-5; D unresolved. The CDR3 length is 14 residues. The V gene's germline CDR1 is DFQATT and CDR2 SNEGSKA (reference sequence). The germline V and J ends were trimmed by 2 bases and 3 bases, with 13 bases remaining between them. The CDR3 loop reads CSARIMGFKETQYF. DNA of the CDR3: TGCAGTGCTAGAATTATGGGCTTCAAAGAGACCCAGTACTTC.

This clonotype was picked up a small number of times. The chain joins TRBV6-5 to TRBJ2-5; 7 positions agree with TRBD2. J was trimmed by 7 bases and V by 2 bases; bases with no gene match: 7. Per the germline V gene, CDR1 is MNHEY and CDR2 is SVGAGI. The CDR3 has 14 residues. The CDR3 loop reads CASSYGLGRGTQYF. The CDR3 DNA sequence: TGTGCCAGCAGTTACGGACTAGGCCGAGGGACCCAGTACTTC.

CDR3 residues: CASTRDSGANVLTF. In DNA, the CDR3 is TGTGCCAGCACCAGGGATTCTGGGGCCAACGTCCTGACTTTC. V is TRBV6-1 and J is TRBJ2-6; possibly TRBD1 for D (5 bases). This CDR3 spans 14 amino acids. CDR1 is MNHNS, CDR2 SASEGT, per germline. The V end was cut by 7 bases, the J end by 1 base, with 8 bases between.

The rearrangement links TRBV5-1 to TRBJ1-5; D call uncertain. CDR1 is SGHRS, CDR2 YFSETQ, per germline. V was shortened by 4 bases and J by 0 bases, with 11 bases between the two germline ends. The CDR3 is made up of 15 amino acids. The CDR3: CASSPVPGSNQPQHF. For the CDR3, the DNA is TGCGCCAGCAGCCCGGTGCCCGGTAGCAATCAGCCCCAGCATTTT.

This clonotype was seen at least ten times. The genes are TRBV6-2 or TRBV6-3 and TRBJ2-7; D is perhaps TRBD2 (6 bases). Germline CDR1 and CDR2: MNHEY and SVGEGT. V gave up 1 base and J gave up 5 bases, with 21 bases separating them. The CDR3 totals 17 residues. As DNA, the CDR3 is TGTGCCAGCAGTTACTGGGTAGGGGCTAGCGTCGTCGACGAGCAGTACTTC. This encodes CASSYWVGASVVDEQYF.

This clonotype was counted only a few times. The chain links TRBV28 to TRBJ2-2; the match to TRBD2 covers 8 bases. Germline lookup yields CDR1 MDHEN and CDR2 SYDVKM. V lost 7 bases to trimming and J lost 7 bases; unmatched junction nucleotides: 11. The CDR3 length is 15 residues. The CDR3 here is CASKLNAGGGGELFF. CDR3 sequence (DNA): TGTGCCAGCAAGTTGAACGCCGGGGGGGGCGGGGAGCTGTTTTTT. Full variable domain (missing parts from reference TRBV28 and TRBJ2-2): DVKVTQSSRYLVKRTGEKVFLECVQDMDHENMFWYRQDPGLGLRLIYFSYDVKMKEKGDIPEGYSVSREKKERFSLILESASTNQTSMYLCASKLNAGGGGELFFGEGSRLTVL.

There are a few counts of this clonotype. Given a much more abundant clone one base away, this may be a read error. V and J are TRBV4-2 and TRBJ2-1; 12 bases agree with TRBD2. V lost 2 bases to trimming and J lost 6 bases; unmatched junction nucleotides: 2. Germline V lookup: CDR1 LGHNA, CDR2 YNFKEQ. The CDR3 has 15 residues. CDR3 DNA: TGTGCCAGCAGCCAATCTAGCGGGAGGGCCAATGAGCAGTTCTTC. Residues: CASSQSSGRANEQFF.

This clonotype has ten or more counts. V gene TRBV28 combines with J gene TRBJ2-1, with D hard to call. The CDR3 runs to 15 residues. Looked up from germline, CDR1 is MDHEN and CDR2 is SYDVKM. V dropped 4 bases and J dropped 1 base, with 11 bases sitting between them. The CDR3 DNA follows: TGTGCCAGCAGTTCCCGCCAAACTTCCTACAATGAGCAGTTCTTC. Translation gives CASSSRQTSYNEQFF. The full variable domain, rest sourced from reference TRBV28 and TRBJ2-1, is DVKVTQSSRYLVKRTGEKVFLECVQDMDHENMFWYRQDPGLGLRLIYFSYDVKMKEKGDIPEGYSVSREKKERFSLILESASTNQTSMYLCASSSRQTSYNEQFFGPGTRLTVL.

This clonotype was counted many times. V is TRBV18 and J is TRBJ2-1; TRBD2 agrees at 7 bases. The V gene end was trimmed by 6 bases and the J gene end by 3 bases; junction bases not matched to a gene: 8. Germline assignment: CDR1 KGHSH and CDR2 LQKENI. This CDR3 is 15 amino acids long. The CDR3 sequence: CASSFELANYNEQFF. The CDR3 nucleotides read TGTGCCAGCTCCTTCGAACTAGCGAACTACAATGAGCAGTTCTTC.

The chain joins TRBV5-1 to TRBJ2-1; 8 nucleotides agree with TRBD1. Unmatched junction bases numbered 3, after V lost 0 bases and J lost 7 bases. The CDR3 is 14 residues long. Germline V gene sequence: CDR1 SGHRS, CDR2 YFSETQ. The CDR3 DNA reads TGCGCCAGCAGCTTGGGAGACAGGGGAAATGAGCAGTTCTTC. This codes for CASSLGDRGNEQFF.

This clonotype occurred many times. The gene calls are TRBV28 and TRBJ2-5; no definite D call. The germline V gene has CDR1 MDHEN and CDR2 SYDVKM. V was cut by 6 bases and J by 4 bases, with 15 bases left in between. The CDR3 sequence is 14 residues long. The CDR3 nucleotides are TGTGCCAGCAGCCCTGGACGGGTGTTAGAGACCCAGTACTTC. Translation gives CASSPGRVLETQYF. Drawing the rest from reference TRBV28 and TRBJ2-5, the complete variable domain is DVKVTQSSRYLVKRTGEKVFLECVQDMDHENMFWYRQDPGLGLRLIYFSYDVKMKEKGDIPEGYSVSREKKERFSLILESASTNQTSMYLCASSPGRVLETQYFGPGTRLLVL.

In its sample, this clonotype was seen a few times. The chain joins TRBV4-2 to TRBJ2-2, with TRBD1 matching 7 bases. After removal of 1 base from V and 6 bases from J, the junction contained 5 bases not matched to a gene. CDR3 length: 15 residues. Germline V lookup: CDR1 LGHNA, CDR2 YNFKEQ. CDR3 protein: CASSQVTQGSGELFF. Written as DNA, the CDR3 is TGTGCCAGCAGCCAAGTCACACAGGGGTCCGGGGAGCTGTTTTTT.

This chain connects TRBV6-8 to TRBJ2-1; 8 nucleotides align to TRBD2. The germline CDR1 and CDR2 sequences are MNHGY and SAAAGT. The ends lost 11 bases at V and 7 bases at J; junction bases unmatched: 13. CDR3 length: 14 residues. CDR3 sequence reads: CACGTGTRSNEQFF. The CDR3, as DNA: TGTGCCTGCGGCACCGGGACTAGGAGTAATGAGCAGTTCTTC.

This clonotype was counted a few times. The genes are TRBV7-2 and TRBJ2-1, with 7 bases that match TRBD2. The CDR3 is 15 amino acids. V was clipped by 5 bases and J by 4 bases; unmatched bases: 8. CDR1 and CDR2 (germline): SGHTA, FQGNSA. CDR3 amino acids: CASSPAGRSYNEQFF. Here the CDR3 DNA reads TGTGCCAGCAGCCCAGCGGGGAGATCGTACAATGAGCAGTTCTTC.

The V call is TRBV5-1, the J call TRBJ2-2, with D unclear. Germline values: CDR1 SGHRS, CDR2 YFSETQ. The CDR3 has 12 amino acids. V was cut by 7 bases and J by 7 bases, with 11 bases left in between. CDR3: CASLADDGELFF. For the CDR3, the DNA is TGCGCCAGCTTAGCCGACGACGGGGAGCTGTTTTTT. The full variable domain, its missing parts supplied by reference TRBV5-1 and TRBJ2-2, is KAGVTQTPRYLIKTRGQQVTLSCSPISGHRSVSWYQQTPGQGLQFLFEYFSETQRNKGNFPGRFSGRQFSNSRSEMNVSTLELGDSALYLCASLADDGELFFGEGSRLTVL.

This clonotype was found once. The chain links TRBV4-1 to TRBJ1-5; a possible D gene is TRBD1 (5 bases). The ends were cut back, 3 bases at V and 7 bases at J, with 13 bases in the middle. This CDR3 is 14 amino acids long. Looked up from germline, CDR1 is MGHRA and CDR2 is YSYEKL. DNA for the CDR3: TGCGCCAGCAGCCAGGGACGCATGGGACAGCCCCAGCATTTT. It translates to CASSQGRMGQPQHF.

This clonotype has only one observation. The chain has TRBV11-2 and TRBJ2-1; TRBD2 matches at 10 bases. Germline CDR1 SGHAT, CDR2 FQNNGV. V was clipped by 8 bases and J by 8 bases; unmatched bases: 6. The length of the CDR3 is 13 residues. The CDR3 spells CASGPSGSYEQFF. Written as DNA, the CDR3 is TGTGCCAGCGGGCCTAGCGGGAGCTATGAGCAGTTCTTC.

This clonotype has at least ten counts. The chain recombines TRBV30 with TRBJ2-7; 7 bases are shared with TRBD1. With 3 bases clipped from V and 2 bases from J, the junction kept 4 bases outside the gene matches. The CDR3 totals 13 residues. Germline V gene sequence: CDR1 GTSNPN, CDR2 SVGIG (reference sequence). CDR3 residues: CAWRRTGTYEQYF. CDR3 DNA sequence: TGTGCCTGGAGACGGACAGGAACCTACGAGCAGTACTTC.

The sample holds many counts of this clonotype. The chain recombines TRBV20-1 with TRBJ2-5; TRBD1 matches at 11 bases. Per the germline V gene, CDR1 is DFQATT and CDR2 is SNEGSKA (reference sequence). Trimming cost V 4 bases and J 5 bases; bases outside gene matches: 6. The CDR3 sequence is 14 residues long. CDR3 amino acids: CSATRTGGRETQYF. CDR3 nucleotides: TGCAGTGCTACCCGGACAGGGGGCAGGGAGACCCAGTACTTC.

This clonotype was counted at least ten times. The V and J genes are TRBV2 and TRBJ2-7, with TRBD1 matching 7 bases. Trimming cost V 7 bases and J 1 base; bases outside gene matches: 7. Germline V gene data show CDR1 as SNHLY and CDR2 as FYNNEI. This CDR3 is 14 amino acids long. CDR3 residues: CASNIRDRSYEQYF. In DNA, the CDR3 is TGTGCCAGCAATATCCGGGACAGATCCTACGAGCAGTACTTC.

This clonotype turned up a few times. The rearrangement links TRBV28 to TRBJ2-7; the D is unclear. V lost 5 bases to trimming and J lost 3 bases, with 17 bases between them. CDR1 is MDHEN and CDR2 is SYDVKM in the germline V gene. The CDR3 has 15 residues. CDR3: CASSASGVGFYEQYF. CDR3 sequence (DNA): TGTGCCAGCAGTGCCTCGGGCGTAGGTTTCTACGAGCAGTACTTC.

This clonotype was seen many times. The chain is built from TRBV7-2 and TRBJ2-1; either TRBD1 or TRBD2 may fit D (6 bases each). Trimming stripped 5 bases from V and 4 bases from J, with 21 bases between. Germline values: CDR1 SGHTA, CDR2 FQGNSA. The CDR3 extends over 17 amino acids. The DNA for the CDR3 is TGTGCCAGCAGCCCCCGGGGGCAGTACAAACTTTACAATGAGCAGTTCTTC. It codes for CASSPRGQYKLYNEQFF. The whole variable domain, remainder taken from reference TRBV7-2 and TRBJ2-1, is GAGVSQSPSNKVTEKGKDVELRCDPISGHTALYWYRQSLGQGLEFLIYFQGNSAPDKSGLPSDRFSAERTGGSVSTLTIQRTQQEDSAVYLCASSPRGQYKLYNEQFFGPGTRLTVL.